These 8 T cell receptor beta chains share one sample of origin, sequenced in a study of cytomegalovirus exposure and HLA in healthy donors. The PCR ran on 60 Vbeta and 13 Jbeta primers. Assay used: immunoSEQ multiplex PCR; TCRdb lists only in-frame clones, some missing. The sample gives 120,000 to 150,000 clones, about 84% of which show up once; about 3.7% is in the top ten. Sequencing was performed on PBMCs. Every receptor here comes from a male donor in good health and CMV-seronegative.

On this clone: A read error may produce the germline difference seen at one junction end. The gene calls are TRBV27 and TRBJ2-7, with a possible D match to TRBD2 (6 bases). In germline, CDR1 is MNHEY, CDR2 SMNVEV (reference sequence). The CDR3 extends over 10 amino acids. For the CDR3, the DNA is TGTGCCAGCAGTTTATGTGGGGGGTTTTTC. Its protein product is CASSLCGGFF.

This chain uses TRBV7-2 with TRBJ2-7, with a tentative D call TRBD1 (5 bases). Germline V lookup: CDR1 SGHTA, CDR2 FQGNSA. This CDR3 comprises 14 residues. V was shortened by 1 base and J by 6 bases, with 13 bases between the two germline ends. In DNA, the CDR3 is TGTGCCAGCAGCTTAGACAGGCTTTCCGGCGAGCAGTACTTC. Amino acids: CASSLDRLSGEQYF.

This clone has a handful of counts. The gene calls are TRBV2 and TRBJ2-5; 8 bases agree with TRBD1. The germline V gene has CDR1 SNHLY and CDR2 FYNNEI. CDR3 length equals 13 residues. V lost 4 bases and J lost 4; bases outside the gene matches: 2. This chain's CDR3 is CASSGDRGETQYF. The CDR3 coding sequence is TGTGCCAGCAGTGGCGACAGGGGAGAGACCCAGTACTTC.

This sequence joins TRBV6-1 and TRBJ1-4; TRBD1 matches at 7 bases. Germline V gene sequence: CDR1 MNHNS, CDR2 SASEGT. Trimming removed 7 bases from V and 7 bases from J; junction bases left unmatched: 12. The CDR3 covers 15 residues. CDR3 region: CASTIQTGLGEKLFF. CDR3 DNA: TGTGCCAGCACCATACAGACAGGGTTGGGTGAAAAACTGTTTTTT.

The rearrangement uses TRBV5-8 and TRBJ2-6; D gene uncertain. This CDR3 has 14 amino acids. V shed 7 bases and J shed 0 bases, with 8 bases lying between them. Germline values: CDR1 SGHTS, CDR2 YDEGEE. This chain's CDR3 is CASLLSSGANVLTF. The CDR3 DNA follows: TGTGCCAGCCTCCTTAGCTCTGGGGCCAACGTCCTGACTTTC.

The rearrangement uses TRBV4-2 and TRBJ2-1; D is possibly TRBD2 (5 bases). Trimming stripped 1 base from V and 3 bases from J, with 7 bases between. The CDR3 is 14 amino acids. Looked up from germline, CDR1 is LGHNA and CDR2 is YNFKEQ. The CDR3 nucleotides read TGTGCCAGCAGCCAAGTCGAGGGCTACAATGAGCAGTTCTTC. Residues: CASSQVEGYNEQFF.

The chain has TRBV7-9 and TRBJ1-1; 7 bases line up with TRBD1. V trimming: 1 base; J trimming: 8 bases; junction bases outside the gene matches: 7. Germline CDR1 reads SEHNR; CDR2 reads FQNEAQ (reference sequence). This CDR3 has 14 residues. The DNA of the CDR3 is TGTGCCAGCAGCTTAGGGACAGGCCTCGGGGAAGCTTTCTTT. The encoded protein is CASSLGTGLGEAFF.

The chain recombines TRBV28 with TRBJ2-1, with 7 positions matching TRBD2. Germline CDR1 MDHEN, CDR2 SYDVKM. Losses at the gene ends were 9 bases for V and 5 bases for J; bases not matched to a gene: 13. The CDR3 has 15 amino acids. The CDR3 DNA sequence: TGTGCCAGTGACGAGCCAGGGAGGGCCAACAATGAGCAGTTCTTC. It is translated as CASDEPGRANNEQFF.